This T cell receptor (beta chain) was retrieved from a study of blood T cell repertoires in COVID-19. Across the study: Researchers got acute and convalescent COVID-19 samples from the United States, Italy and Spain. Nucleic acid was either cDNA or gDNA, and it came from T cells, B-cell-depleted T cells, or PBMCs.

Authors' methods: Amplification from reference gene primers served as the basis for estimated nucleated cell counts. Profiled with immunoSEQ multiplex PCR; TCRdb holds only in-frame clones, not every one. The DNA was the basis for D and trimming; V, J and clone size are from that table. The sample yields about 250,000 clones, around nine tenths seen once. Germline V lookup: CDR1 MGHDK, CDR2 SYGVNS. V lost 2 bases to trimming and J lost 4 bases, with 8 bases between them. The CDR3 runs 14 residues. The material sequenced was peripheral blood. The receptor was derived from a woman aged 60-70 years who had recovered from COVID-19. The genes are TRBV25-1 and TRBJ1-4, with a tentative D call TRBD1 (5 bases). Written as DNA, the CDR3 is TGTGCCAGCAGTGAAGGTCAGGGTAATGAAAAACTGTTTTTT. Translating it yields CASSEGQGNEKLFF.